Listed here are 10 T cell receptor beta chains from one sample, sequenced in a study of blood T cell repertoires in COVID-19 (dated by TCRdb to 2018 to 2020). The library was made by the immunoSEQ multiplex PCR assay. In TCRdb, the immuneACCESS table is reduced to in-frame sequences with V and J assigned. These tables do not hold every clone; where another copy was compared, an unresolved V gene accounts for under half, and the others remain unexplained. For this sample there are tens of thousands of clones; 82% appear just once. Clones ranked in the top ten supply 7.3% of the sample. The specimen was peripheral blood. The receptors derive from a man aged 35 to 55 with acute or convalescent COVID-19.

V gene TRBV28 combines with J gene TRBJ1-1; D is ambiguous. Per germline, CDR1 MDHEN and CDR2 SYDVKM. The length of the CDR3 is 11 residues. The ends were cut back, 5 bases at V and 5 bases at J, with 6 bases in the middle. CDR3 protein: CASSPFTEAFF. For the CDR3, the DNA is TGTGCCAGCAGTCCCTTTACTGAAGCTTTCTTT.

This chain joins TRBV18 and TRBJ2-7, with a possible D match to TRBD1 (5 bases). CDR1 and CDR2 from the germline V gene are KGHSH and LQKENI. The V end lost 1 base, the J end lost 0 bases, and 13 bases lay between the germline ends. The CDR3 extends over 16 amino acids. The CDR3 sequence: CASSPLSMTASYEQYF. The CDR3, as DNA: TGTGCCAGCTCACCACTAAGCATGACAGCCTCCTACGAGCAGTACTTC.

The V call is TRBV4-3, the J call TRBJ1-2, with no clear D. Trimming took 0 bases from V and 8 from J, leaving 16 bases between them. The germline gives CDR1 LGHNA, CDR2 YSLEER. The CDR3 consists of 15 residues. CDR3 in DNA: TGCGCCAGCAGCCAAGATGTGTCCAGGCTCTACGGCTACACCTTC. Translating gives CASSQDVSRLYGYTF.

The V call is TRBV4-1, the J call TRBJ2-1, with 13 nucleotides matching TRBD2. Germline V gene lookup returns CDR1 MGHRA and CDR2 YSYEKL. The CDR3 contains 19 residues. The V and J ends lost 4 bases and 0 bases, in that order; junction bases with no gene match: 9. In DNA, the CDR3 is TGCGCCAGCAGCCTTAGGACTAGCGGGGGCCAGAGCTCCTACAATGAGCAGTTCTTC. Its protein is CASSLRTSGGQSSYNEQFF.

The chain carries TRBV9 and TRBJ2-4, with 11 bases identical to TRBD1. This CDR3 contains 14 residues. V lost 3 bases, J lost 5 bases, and 1 base stayed unmatched. Germline V gene data show CDR1 as SGDLS and CDR2 as YYNGEE. CDR3 region: CASSAGQGENIQYF. Here the CDR3 DNA reads TGTGCCAGCAGCGCGGGACAGGGGGAAAACATTCAGTACTTC.

This chain links TRBV29-1 with TRBJ1-6, with unresolved D. CDR1 is SQVTM and CDR2 is ANQGSEA in the germline V gene. The V end lost 0 bases, the J end lost 8 bases, and 5 bases lay between the germline ends. This CDR3 has 12 amino acids. The CDR3 is CSVEERHSPLHF. In nucleotides, the CDR3 is TGCAGCGTTGAAGAGAGGCATTCACCCCTCCACTTT.

This clone was found a few times. The V and J genes are TRBV24-1 and TRBJ2-3; 13 nucleotides agree with TRBD2. The V gene's germline CDR1 is KGHDR and CDR2 SFDVKD. This CDR3 has 16 amino acids. Trimming at V came to 4 bases and at J to 6 bases, leaving 6 bases not matched to a gene. Here the CDR3 reads CATSDLKGLAGDTQYF. CDR3 bases: TGTGCCACCAGTGACCTTAAGGGACTAGCGGGGGATACGCAGTATTTT.

The genes are TRBV5-1 and TRBJ1-5; perhaps TRBD1 as D (5 bases). The CDR3 is made up of 14 amino acids. Between the trimmed V and J ends, which lost 0 bases and 2 bases, there was a span of 6 bases. Germline CDR1 and CDR2: SGHRS and YFSETQ. The CDR3 loop reads CASSLEGGNQPQHF. The CDR3 region has the DNA TGCGCCAGCAGCTTGGAAGGGGGCAATCAGCCCCAGCATTTT.

The gene calls are TRBV7-2 and TRBJ2-5, with 9 positions matching TRBD2. This CDR3 contains 14 residues. The V segment lost 6 bases and the J segment 3 bases; nucleotides outside the gene matches: 5. Germline V gene lookup returns CDR1 SGHTA and CDR2 FQGNSA. The CDR3 nucleotides are TGTGCCAGCAGAAGAGCGGGGGGCGAAGAGACCCAGTACTTC. This gives the protein CASRRAGGEETQYF.

The V call is TRBV3-1 (or the pseudogene TRBV3-2), the J call TRBJ2-7; the D gene is possibly TRBD1 (5 bases). The germline CDR1 and CDR2 sequences are LGHDT and YNNKEL (reference sequence). The germline V and J ends were trimmed by 4 bases and 2 bases, with 9 bases remaining between them. This CDR3 spans 13 amino acids. The CDR3, as DNA: TGTGCCAGCAGCCGGAGACAGACCTACGAGCAGTACTTC. Protein: CASSRRQTYEQYF.